This TCR beta chain was captured by sequencing in a study of regulatory T cells in long-lasting Graves disease. The sample's time point: persistent/refractory GD, antithyroid drugs over 5 years with positive TRAb. PBMCs provided the RNA from which the TCR library was made. Assembly of TCR beta libraries relied on iRepertoire HTBI primers together with Arm-PCR of CDR3 regions. TCRdb processed the multiplex PCR reads anew with MiXCR; each CDR3 protein has one entry. The profile shows 400,000 or so distinct CDR3 sequences, about 20% of them singletons. CDR1 is GTSNPN and CDR2 is SVGIG in the germline V gene (reference sequence). CDR3 length equals 13 residues. V was cut by 0 bases and J by 3 bases, with 8 bases left in between. Whole-study results and caveats: New patients shared fewer public clonotypes (roughly 990) than persistent patients did (roughly 2,500). Among samples with persistent disease, TRBV28, TRBJ1-2 and TRBJ2-5 were favored. Persistent Graves' patients showed less TCR diversity than newly diagnosed patients showed.

On this clonotype itself: Its matching antigen is unknown.

This rearrangement joins TRBV30 to TRBJ1-2; D is undetermined. Sample: peripheral blood mononuclear cells (PBMCs), taken when the disease was refractory, from a patient treated with antithyroid drugs. The origin of this receptor is a female donor with Graves disease. The CDR3 region is CAWSVWRDYGYTF. DNA for the CDR3: TGTGCCTGGAGTGTTTGGAGGGACTATGGCTACACCTTC.